What follows are 5 T cell receptor beta chains derived from one specimen sequenced in a study of blood T cells in healthy people across ages. For the second PCR, which ran for about 7 to 11 cycles, a sample-barcoded 5' primer and a J-beta primer mix were used. TCRdb ran MiXCR on the 5' RACE reads and lists one entry per CDR3 protein. The profile covers around 800,000 distinct CDR3 sequences, with about 55% appearing a single time and 41% taken by the ten largest. Sequencing was carried out using blood. These receptor sequences come from a man older than 75 in good health.

Comments on this clonotype: At one end the junction does not follow the germline gene, possibly because of a read error. This chain links TRBV20-1 with TRBJ1-2; 8 bases are a match to TRBD1. The CDR3 is 13 amino acids. Germline lookup yields CDR1 DFQATT and CDR2 SNEGSKA (reference sequence). CDR3 sequence: CSARGDRPGGHTF. Written as DNA, the CDR3 is TGCAGTGCCCGCGGGGACAGGCCGGGTGGCCACACCTTC.

There are a few counts of this clonotype. This rearrangement joins TRBV5-1 to TRBJ1-2; TRBD1 agrees at 11 bases. V lost 4 bases and J lost 8; bases outside the gene matches: 13. From germline, CDR1 is SGHRS and CDR2 YFSETQ. This CDR3 has 16 amino acids. The CDR3 loop is CASSTGTGGLTGGYTF. The CDR3 coding sequence is TGCGCCAGCAGCACTGGGACAGGGGGATTAACGGGCGGCTACACCTTC.

The chain employs TRBV20-1 and TRBJ2-1; 8 bases map to TRBD2. The J call may be faulty, since TRBJ2-7 better matches the DNA end. There are 15 residues in the CDR3. The germline V gene has CDR1 DFQATT and CDR2 SNEGSKA (reference sequence). The CDR3 loop reads CSASESGLAGNEQYF. The DNA of the CDR3 is TGCAGTGCTAGTGAGTCTGGGCTAGCGGGCAATGAGCAGTACTTC.

This clonotype was detected only once. The chain couples TRBV27 to TRBJ1-2; possible D gene TRBD1, 5 bases. CDR3 length equals 16 residues. V lost 5 bases, J lost 4 bases, and 20 bases lay in between. Germline V gene data show CDR1 as MNHEY and CDR2 as SMNVEV (reference sequence). CDR3 sequence (DNA): TGTGCCAGCAGTCCTAGACAGTTCCTGACCGTCTATGGCTACACCTTC. Protein product: CASSPRQFLTVYGYTF.

The V call is TRBV10-3, the J call TRBJ2-6; D remains unclear. Germline-derived CDR1 and CDR2 are ENHRY and SYGVKD. Trimming cost V 8 bases and J 0 bases, with 14 bases left between them. The CDR3 totals 16 residues. DNA for the CDR3: TGTGCCATCGCGGCCCAATCAAGCTCTGGGGCCAACGTCCTGACTTTC. As protein: CAIAAQSSSGANVLTF.